This T cell receptor (beta chain) was obtained from a study of T cells after yellow fever vaccination. TCRdb re-called the 5' RACE reads with MiXCR, one entry per CDR3 protein. The data hold around 350,000 distinct CDR3 sequences, with under 14% observed a single time. Study-wide results and limits: Clones from primary vaccination mostly reappeared after the booster (approximately 95% CD4, approximately 86% CD8). Researchers noted that a small share of clonotypes showed up in both CD4 and CD8 compartments.

On this clonotype: Its matching antigen is unknown.

CDR3 length: 12 amino acids. Looked up from germline, CDR1 is MNHEY and CDR2 is SVGEGT. Trimming shortened V by 6 bases and J by 2 bases, and 7 bases separated the two germline ends. The chain couples TRBV6-2 or TRBV6-3 to TRBJ1-1, with D uncertain. The sequencing here drew on PBMCs, taken on the day of the first yellow fever vaccination. This sequence originates from a man younger than 30 who received the YFV17D yellow fever vaccine. The CDR3 is CASSHVNTEAFF. The CDR3 nucleotides read TGTGCCAGCAGCCACGTAAACACTGAAGCTTTCTTT.